These 7 T cell receptor beta chains were sequenced from one sample in a study of T cell repertoires in cytomegalovirus infection. TCRdb itself ran the reads through MiXCR, one entry per CDR3 protein. The sample includes more than 400,000 distinct CDR3 sequences, about a quarter of them seen just once. The sequencing input was PBMCs. All receptors come from a human donor in good health (CMV status not recorded). Some clones in this sample may be carry-over from other donors' samples.

The V and J genes are TRBV4-2 and TRBJ1-1; TRBD1 is a possible D gene (5 bases). Trimming shortened V by 7 bases and J by 0 bases, and 15 bases separated the two germline ends. The germline CDR1 and CDR2 sequences are LGHNA and YNFKEQ. The CDR3 consists of 15 residues. The DNA for the CDR3 is TGTGCCAGCACCCGAAGGGGAGGGGTGAACACTGAAGCTTTCTTT. Translation gives CASTRRGGVNTEAFF.

This clonotype was seen a handful of times. This rearrangement joins TRBV30 to TRBJ2-5, with TRBD2 matching over 7 bases. The junction had 9 bases not matched to a gene; V was cut back by 3 bases and J by 2 bases. The germline V gene has CDR1 GTSNPN and CDR2 SVGIG (reference sequence). This CDR3 region has 15 residues. In DNA form, the CDR3 reads TGTGCCTGGAGACCCGTAGGGAGGGTTCAAGAGACCCAGTACTTC. The encoded protein is CAWRPVGRVQETQYF. The variable domain in full, completed from reference TRBV30 and TRBJ2-5, reads SQTIHQWPATLVQPVGSPLSLECTVEGTSNPNLYWYRQAAGRGLQLLFYSVGIGQISSEVPQNLSASRPQDRQFILSSKKLLLSDSGFYLCAWRPVGRVQETQYFGPGTRLLVL.

The V gene is TRBV6-1, the J gene TRBJ2-1, with D perhaps assigned TRBD1 or TRBD2 (6 bases each). V was shortened by 2 bases and J by 2 bases, with 34 bases between the two germline ends. This CDR3 has 23 amino acids. Germline CDR1 is MNHNS and CDR2 is SASEGT. CDR3 sequence (DNA): TGTGCCAGCAGTGAACCAATACGATCAGGGGACTTGCGGCGGGATCGCCCCTACAATGAGCAGTTCTTC. Amino acid sequence: CASSEPIRSGDLRRDRPYNEQFF.

At least ten counts were recorded for this clonotype. CDR3 in DNA: TGTGCCAGCAGCCTTTGGGGGCTGGGCAATGAGCAGTTCTTC. The encoded protein is CASSLWGLGNEQFF. The chain employs TRBV7-8 and TRBJ2-1, with D possibly matching TRBD1 (6 bases). The CDR3 loop spans 14 amino acids. Trimming pared 5 bases from V and 6 bases from J, leaving 14 bases between. Germline CDR1 reads SGHVS; CDR2 reads FQNEAQ.

This clonotype was seen repeatedly, ten times or more. The chain combines TRBV7-8 with TRBJ2-7; D may be TRBD2 (6 bases). The germline V and J ends were trimmed by 1 base and 6 bases, with 13 bases remaining between them. The CDR3 totals 14 residues. The germline V gene encodes CDR1 SGHVS and CDR2 FQNEAQ. The CDR3 here is CASSLERGGGEQYF. The CDR3 DNA sequence: TGTGCCAGCAGCTTAGAGAGGGGAGGTGGCGAGCAGTACTTC.

CDR3 sequence: CASSLGQGLAGTNEQYF. Here the CDR3 DNA reads TGTGCCAGCAGTCTGGGACAGGGACTCGCCGGGACGAACGAGCAGTACTTC. J is TRBJ2-7 and V is TRBV5-5; 9 positions match TRBD1. J gave up 5 bases and V 5 bases, and 17 bases lay outside the gene matches. The CDR3 loop spans 17 amino acids. Germline lookup yields CDR1 SGHKS and CDR2 YYEKEE (reference sequence).

The rearrangement links TRBV25-1 to TRBJ2-5; unclear D gene. V lost 1 base and J 1 base, leaving 10 bases between the germline ends. CDR3 length equals 15 residues. The V gene's germline CDR1 is MGHDK and CDR2 SYGVNS. CDR3 sequence reads: CASSESYSSQETQYF. CDR3 nucleotide sequence: TGTGCCAGCAGTGAATCGTACAGCTCCCAAGAGACCCAGTACTTC. The full variable domain, in which reference TRBV25-1 and TRBJ2-5 provide the parts outside the CDR3, is EADIYQTPRYLVIGTGKKITLECSQTMGHDKMYWYQQDPGMELHLIHYSYGVNSTEKGDLSSESTVSRIRTEHFPLTLESARPSHTSQYLCASSESYSSQETQYFGPGTRLLVL.